This T cell receptor beta chain was profiled in a study of T cells in localized non-small cell lung cancer. This clone has a handful of counts. CDR1 is SQVTM and CDR2 is ANQGSEA in the germline V gene. The CDR3 has 15 amino acids. J lost 5 bases, V lost 0 bases, and 6 bases had no gene match. Some clones are missing from TCRdb's copy, which holds only in-frame ones; the method was immunoSEQ multiplex PCR. Here the sample spans tens of thousands of clones, less than 85% being singletons. The J gene is TRBJ2-3, the V gene TRBV29-1; TRBD1 agrees at 9 bases. The sequence was collected from a female donor older than 55 with stage I lung adenocarcinoma. Source: peripheral blood, taken before any cancer treatment. The CDR3: CSVEDRDRGGDTQYF. The DNA of the CDR3 is TGCAGCGTTGAAGATAGAGACAGGGGGGGAGATACGCAGTATTTT.